This T cell receptor (beta chain) appears in the sequencing data of a study of cytomegalovirus exposure and HLA in healthy donors. Overall study results and limits: The authors listed around 150 TCR beta chains as cytomegalovirus-associated. There were some public TCRs occurring in many donors, but most TCR sequences were rare.

In germline, CDR1 is MNHEY, CDR2 SVGAGI. This CDR3 region has 16 residues. The V gene lost 0 bases and the J gene lost 4 bases, with 12 bases spanning the gap. The assay was immunoSEQ multiplex PCR, and TCRdb's table has in-frame clones only and misses some. The sample yields some 270,000 clones, 65% to 90% seen once. Donors were drawn from the 120-subject validation cohort, separate from the roughly 670-subject first cohort. Comment on this clone: Its antigen is undetermined.

The sequencing sample was made of PBMCs. The rearrangement links TRBV6-5 to TRBJ2-2, with D tentatively TRBD1 (5 bases). This TCR came from a woman under 30 in good health and CMV-seronegative. The CDR3 here is CASSYSKGVGTGELFF. DNA of the CDR3: TGTGCCAGCAGTTACTCGAAAGGGGTGGGCACCGGGGAGCTGTTTTTT.